A single TCR beta chain is shown here with its context. The sample is drawn from a study of OX40 agonist ivuxolimab in advanced cancers. Repertoires were generated with immunoSEQ multiplex PCR, while TCRdb's copy carries only in-frame clones and drops some. The data hold 81,000 or so clones, with 70% to 90% observed a single time. This CDR3 is built from 13 residues. V was shortened by 3 bases and J by 8 bases, with 10 bases between the two germline ends. In germline, CDR1 is SGHTA, CDR2 FQGNSA. The TCR originated in an adult with an advanced solid tumor such as melanoma, head and neck, liver or kidney cancer. The chain uses TRBV7-2 and TRBJ2-2; D ambiguous. Sequencing was performed on CD4+ or CD8+ T cells sorted from blood, taken in a trial of the OX40 agonist ivuxolimab. CDR3 sequence (DNA): TGTGCCAGCAGCTTCACGGAAGGGGGGGAGCTGTTTTTT. It encodes CASSFTEGGELFF.